Listed here is a single T cell receptor beta chain. Its antigen is as yet unknown. The sample is drawn from a study of cytotoxic CD8 clonotypes in ibrutinib-treated CLL. Overall study context: Patients: roughly ten relapsed/refractory, fewer than 16 treatment-naive, 17 to 18 IGHV unmutated. Treatment had run for a median about twelve months, range 6 to 36, when response samples were taken. Findings and caveats of the study: The study found clonality rose at ibrutinib response, then fell toward baseline at progression.

Genomic DNA (roughly 2 micrograms) was obtained from cryopreserved PBMCs for construction of TCR beta libraries. Method: immunoSEQ multiplex PCR; TCRdb's copy keeps in-frame clones and lacks some. The profile shows about 50,000 clones, roughly 80% of them singletons. This specimen was PBMCs, taken after 24 months of ibrutinib treatment. The origin of this receptor is a human donor with chronic lymphocytic leukemia.

The CDR3 loop is CASSLGGQVVSDTQYF. CDR3 nucleotide sequence: TGTGCCAGCAGTTTAGGAGGGCAGGTCGTCTCAGATACGCAGTATTTT. This chain joins TRBV27 and TRBJ2-3; maybe TRBD2 (6 bases). Trimming took 2 bases from V and 4 from J, leaving 16 bases between them. This CDR3 spans 16 amino acids. Germline V gives CDR1 MNHEY, CDR2 SMNVEV (reference sequence).